The 20 T cell receptor beta chains reported below all come from one sample, sequenced in a study of shared clonotypes between healthy human individuals. The data were produced by immunoSEQ multiplex PCR, yet TCRdb's version contains in-frame clones alone and is incomplete. The data show a few million clones, with just under 95% seen just once and 1.5% to 2% held by the top ten. CD45RO-negative CD8 cells positively selected for CCR7 made up the naive population, which excluded terminally differentiated effector memory CD45RA+ cells. Sequencing was performed on naive CD8+ T cells from PBMCs. All receptors derive from a man aged 18 to 30 in good health. Some clones in this sample may be carry-over from other donors' samples.

A word on this clone: One end of the junction is discordant with germline, which a read error may explain. This sequence joins TRBV5-6 and TRBJ2-1; tentatively, D is TRBD1 (6 bases). The CDR3 loop spans 15 amino acids. Germline loops: CDR1 SGHDT, CDR2 YYEEEE. CDR3 amino acids: CTSSRGIGDYNEQFF. The CDR3 coding sequence is TGTACCAGCAGCAGGGGCATTGGGGATTACAATGAGCAGTTCTTC. The full variable domain, its missing parts supplied by reference TRBV5-6 and TRBJ2-1, is DAGVTQSPTHLIKTRGQQVTLRCSPKSGHDTVSWYQQALGQGPQFIFQYYEEEERQRGNFPDRFSGHQFPNYSSELNVNALLLGDSALYLCTSSRGIGDYNEQFFGPGTRLTVL.

The V and J genes are TRBV7-8 and TRBJ1-2; D unresolved. Trimming removed 2 bases at V and 9 bases at J, with 10 bases between. CDR1 is SGHVS and CDR2 is FQNEAQ in the germline V gene. The CDR3 consists of 12 residues. The CDR3 reads CASSLNRERYTF. The CDR3 nucleotides read TGTGCCAGCAGCTTAAACCGGGAACGCTACACCTTC.

V is TRBV6-1 and J is TRBJ2-7; 10 bases are shared with TRBD1. The CDR3 is 15 residues long. Germline V gene lookup returns CDR1 MNHNS and CDR2 SASEGT. Unmatched junction bases numbered 4, after V lost 1 base and J lost 4 bases. CDR3 amino acids: CASSEGTGGFYEQYF. The CDR3 DNA follows: TGTGCCAGCAGTGAAGGGACAGGGGGTTTTTACGAGCAGTACTTC.

The V call is TRBV4-1, the J call TRBJ2-5; 8 bases fit TRBD2. Trimming at V came to 3 bases and at J to 4 bases, leaving 10 bases not matched to a gene. The CDR3 runs 16 residues. Per the germline V gene, CDR1 is MGHRA and CDR2 is YSYEKL. In DNA, the CDR3 is TGCGCCAGCAGCCACCGGGAGGGCCGAGAAGGAGAGACCCAGTACTTC. Its translation: CASSHREGREGETQYF.

The rearrangement joins TRBV28 to TRBJ2-5; maybe TRBD2 (6 bases). V lost 2 bases, J lost 0 bases, and 10 bases lay in between. Germline V gene data show CDR1 as MDHEN and CDR2 as SYDVKM. The CDR3 totals 15 residues. CDR3 region: CASSLIGGYQETQYF. In DNA form, the CDR3 reads TGTGCCAGCAGTTTAATTGGAGGGTACCAAGAGACCCAGTACTTC.

The J gene is TRBJ1-5, the V gene TRBV6-4; D remains ambiguous. V lost 3 bases and J 7 bases, leaving 10 bases between the germline ends. Germline assignment: CDR1 MRHNA and CDR2 SNTAGT. This CDR3 has 13 amino acids. The CDR3: CASSEVAGQPQHF. The CDR3 coding sequence is TGTGCCAGCAGTGAAGTCGCGGGGCAGCCCCAGCATTTT.

The CDR3 nucleotides are TGCAGCGCGCCTCAGTCAAATGAGCAGTTCTTC. It codes for CSAPQSNEQFF. The J gene is TRBJ2-1, the V gene TRBV29-1, with D uncertain. V was trimmed by 7 bases and J by 7 bases, leaving 11 bases between them. CDR3 length: 11 amino acids. The germline gives CDR1 SQVTM, CDR2 ANQGSEA.

The chain links TRBV5-1 to TRBJ2-3; a possible D gene is TRBD1 (7 bases). Trimming left V 1 base short and J 2 bases short, with 17 bases between. CDR3 length: 17 amino acids. CDR1 is SGHRS and CDR2 is YFSETQ in the germline V gene. The DNA of the CDR3 is TGCGCCAGCAGCTTGCGGGCAGGGGGGTACCTCACAGATACGCAGTATTTT. Translating it yields CASSLRAGGYLTDTQYF.

This sequence joins TRBV4-1 and TRBJ2-5, with D possibly TRBD2 on 5 matching bases. The DNA end lines up better with TRBJ2-7; the J call may be wrong. Germline CDR1 is MGHRA and CDR2 is YSYEKL. CDR3 length: 16 residues. For the CDR3, the DNA is TGCGCCAGCAGCCAATTCGGGAAAAAGGGCTCCTACGAGCAGTACTTC. It translates to CASSQFGKKGSYEQYF.

The chain has TRBV7-6 and TRBJ2-3; 9 nucleotides line up with TRBD2. J gave up 2 bases and V 5 bases, and 8 bases lay outside the gene matches. The CDR3 runs to 16 residues. Germline V gene data show CDR1 as SGHVS and CDR2 as FNYEAQ. CDR3 DNA: TGTGCCAGCAGCCCTGTGACTAGCGGAAACACAGATACGCAGTATTTT. Its protein product is CASSPVTSGNTDTQYF. The whole variable domain, remainder taken from reference TRBV7-6 and TRBJ2-3, is GAGVSQSPRYKVTKRGQDVALRCDPISGHVSLYWYRQALGQGPEFLTYFNYEAQQDKSGLPNDRFSAERPEGSISTLTIQRTEQRDSAMYRCASSPVTSGNTDTQYFGPGTRLTVL.

A word on this clone: Other DNA variants within this sample encode the same CDR3. The chain has TRBV27 and TRBJ2-7; D is uncertain. CDR1 and CDR2 (germline): MNHEY, SMNVEV (reference sequence). This CDR3 has 14 residues. Trimming took 3 bases from V and 2 from J, leaving 11 bases between them. The DNA for the CDR3 is TGTGCCAGCAGTTTGGGCGATAGGGCCTACGAGCAGTACTTC. It specifies CASSLGDRAYEQYF.

The chain links TRBV5-1 to TRBJ1-1; 7 bases are shared with TRBD1. Germline V gene data show CDR1 as SGHRS and CDR2 as YFSETQ. The V gene end was trimmed by 2 bases and the J gene end by 5 bases; junction bases not matched to a gene: 9. The CDR3 is made up of 15 amino acids. The CDR3 loop is CASSLRTGVGTEAFF. The CDR3 DNA sequence: TGCGCCAGCAGCTTACGAACAGGGGTGGGGACTGAAGCTTTCTTT.

This clone came up once. The chain has TRBV5-6 and TRBJ2-1; the D is unclear. Between the trimmed V and J ends, which lost 3 bases and 3 bases, there was a span of 4 bases. This CDR3 has 12 residues. Germline V lookup: CDR1 SGHDT, CDR2 YYEEEE. The CDR3 region is CASSSYYNEQFF. DNA for the CDR3: TGTGCCAGCAGCTCCTACTACAATGAGCAGTTCTTC. The full variable domain, its missing parts supplied by reference TRBV5-6 and TRBJ2-1, is DAGVTQSPTHLIKTRGQQVTLRCSPKSGHDTVSWYQQALGQGPQFIFQYYEEEERQRGNFPDRFSGHQFPNYSSELNVNALLLGDSALYLCASSSYYNEQFFGPGTRLTVL.

The V gene is TRBV6-5, the J gene TRBJ2-1, with TRBD1 as a possible D gene (5 bases). The germline CDR1 and CDR2 sequences are MNHEY and SVGAGI. This CDR3 comprises 14 residues. With 2 bases removed from V and 4 bases from J, the gap between germline ends came to 9 bases. CDR3 nucleotides: TGTGCCAGCAGTTACACTAACAGGTACAATGAGCAGTTCTTC. This translates into CASSYTNRYNEQFF.

The rearrangement uses TRBV4-3 and TRBJ2-1; 16 bases align to TRBD2. The CDR3 sequence is 19 residues long. Germline trimming cut 1 base from V and 4 bases from J; bases unmatched to any gene: 7. From germline, CDR1 is LGHNA and CDR2 YSLEER. Written as DNA, the CDR3 is TGCGCCAGCAGCCAAGGGGGACTAGCGGGAGGGGTTGAATACAATGAGCAGTTCTTC. Translation gives CASSQGGLAGGVEYNEQFF.

This chain joins TRBV13 and TRBJ2-7; D is ambiguous. With 2 bases removed from V and 5 bases from J, the gap between germline ends came to 10 bases. Germline CDR1 and CDR2: PRHDT and FYEKMQ (reference sequence). This CDR3 spans 13 amino acids. Here the CDR3 reads CASSLQSGDEQYF. CDR3 nucleotides: TGTGCCAGCAGCTTACAGTCCGGAGACGAGCAGTACTTC.

The chain joins TRBV4-1 to TRBJ1-2; D is unclear. V gave up 0 bases and J gave up 4 bases, with 9 bases separating them. The CDR3 spans 14 residues. Looked up from germline, CDR1 is MGHRA and CDR2 is YSYEKL. The CDR3 sequence is CASSQDLASYGYTF. In DNA form, the CDR3 reads TGCGCCAGCAGCCAAGATCTGGCAAGCTATGGCTACACCTTC.

This chain uses TRBV28 with TRBJ2-7; 7 positions match TRBD1. The CDR3 is made up of 13 amino acids. Per germline, CDR1 MDHEN and CDR2 SYDVKM. Losses at the gene ends were 6 bases for V and 1 base for J; bases not matched to a gene: 3. CDR3 loop: CASRPGQSYEQYF. The DNA of the CDR3 is TGTGCCAGCAGGCCGGGACAGTCCTACGAGCAGTACTTC.

This chain uses TRBV27 with TRBJ1-4, with 11 nucleotides matching TRBD1. Germline-derived CDR1 and CDR2 are MNHEY and SMNVEV (reference sequence). This CDR3 is 15 amino acids long. The ends lost 5 bases at V and 7 bases at J; junction bases unmatched: 6. Here the CDR3 DNA reads TGTGCCAGCAGTCCACGGACAGGGGGCGGTGAAAAACTGTTTTTT. Residues: CASSPRTGGGEKLFF.

The chain recombines TRBV19 with TRBJ1-5, with D uncertain. This CDR3 region has 15 residues. V lost 0 bases, J lost 3 bases, and 9 bases lay in between. Germline V CDR1 and CDR2: LNHDA, SQIVND (reference sequence). Here the CDR3 reads CASSIDRLSNQPQHF. The CDR3, as DNA: TGTGCCAGTAGTATAGACCGGTTGTCCAATCAGCCCCAGCATTTT.